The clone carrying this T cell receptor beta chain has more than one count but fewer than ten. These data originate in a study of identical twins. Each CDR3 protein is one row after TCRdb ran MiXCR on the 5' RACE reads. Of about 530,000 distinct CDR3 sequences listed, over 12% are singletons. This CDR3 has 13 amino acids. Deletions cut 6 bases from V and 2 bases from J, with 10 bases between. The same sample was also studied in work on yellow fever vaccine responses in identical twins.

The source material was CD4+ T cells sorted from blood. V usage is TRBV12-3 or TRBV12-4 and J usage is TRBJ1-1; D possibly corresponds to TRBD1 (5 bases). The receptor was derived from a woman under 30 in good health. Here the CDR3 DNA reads TGTGCCAGCAGGGGGGGGACCAACACTGAAGCTTTCTTT. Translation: CASRGGTNTEAFF.